The rows below give T cell receptor beta chains drawn from one sample of a study of PD-1 blockade in classical Hodgkin lymphoma. Produced via immunoSEQ multiplex PCR; TCRdb's table is partial and in-frame only. The data hold roughly 19,000 clones, with around 82% observed a single time. The sample here was peripheral blood mononuclear cells (PBMCs), taken before the fourth cycle of nivolumab. The receptor source for this set is a human donor with classical Hodgkin lymphoma. CDR3s include the opening cysteine and the closing phenylalanine or tryptophan.

J | V | CDR3
TRBJ1-1 | TRBV6-6 | CASRPDRGWGTEAFF
TRBJ2-7 | TRBV9 | CASSAGDRDYEQYF
TRBJ1-1 | TRBV6-1 | CASSETGGRTEAFF
TRBJ2-7 | TRBV6-5 | CASSLGQAPTKQYF
TRBJ1-1 | TRBV7-2 | CASSLDFRGSTEAFF
TRBJ1-3 | TRBV27 | CASREDGRSSGNTIYF
TRBJ1-1 | TRBV30 | CAWTKGGTEAFF
TRBJ2-5 | TRBV7-9 | CASSLGGLAGDGETQYF
TRBJ1-3 | TRBV12-5 | CASGSDRGLSGNTIYF
TRBJ2-1 | TRBV4-2 | CASSQDGTRSNYNEQFF
TRBJ2-5 | TRBV5-1 | CASRATSGGTQETQYF
TRBJ2-7 | TRBV11-1 | CASSPLAGPSSEQYF
TRBJ2-1 | TRBV28 | CASSLGGEQFF
TRBJ1-5 | TRBV28 | CASTLSGQGHQPQHF
TRBJ1-1 | TRBV28 | CASRRLLDRGPTEAFF
TRBJ2-3 | TRBV4-1 | CASSQDRNTDTQYF
TRBJ2-1 | TRBV4-2 | CASSQPGGTFNEQFF
TRBJ1-2 | TRBV5-4 | CASSYDRDGYTF
TRBJ2-1 | TRBV7-2 | CASSLASFRTSGGGEQFF
TRBJ2-3 | TRBV5-1 | CASSLGGVKADTQYF
TRBJ2-3 | TRBV9 | CASSVGAGGPHTQYF
TRBJ2-2 | TRBV7-9 | CASSLGFEGRANTGELFF
TRBJ2-7 | TRBV7-9 | CASSPRAGGREQYF
TRBJ2-7 | TRBV30 | CACAAVNGEQYF
TRBJ1-1 | TRBV18 | CASSPREGNTEAFF
TRBJ2-7 | TRBV7-2 | CASSSLDTSYEQYF
TRBJ2-2 | TRBV30 | CAWNTGAGELFF
TRBJ2-1 | TRBV21-1 | CASSKPSGGALSSYNEQFF
TRBJ2-2 | TRBV4-3 | CPTSQDRFGGENGELFF
TRBJ2-1 | TRBV2 | CASRGLAGINEQFF
TRBJ2-1 | TRBV5-5 | CASSPGVWRERYNEQFF
TRBJ2-2 | TRBV7-9 | CASSFRESNGELFF
TRBJ1-2 | TRBV5-4 | CASRSPGEGGYTF
TRBJ1-3 | TRBV10-3 | CAISLSGNTIYF
TRBJ1-1 | TRBV5-4 | CASSLVGGIANTEAFF
TRBJ2-7 | TRBV28 | CASRIQGFSISYEQYF
TRBJ2-7 | TRBV13 | CASSLGKGGFSYF
TRBJ2-2 | TRBV18 | CASSPLGQPLTGELFF
TRBJ2-7 | TRBV5-4 | CASSQTSGSSYEQYF
TRBJ1-3 | TRBV5-1 | CASSDGSGNTIYF
TRBJ2-1 | TRBV6-5 | CASSQTSGARYEQFF
TRBJ1-6 | TRBV9 | CASSVVPDNSPLHF
TRBJ2-3 | TRBV19 | CASSIGGAGSSTDTQYF
TRBJ2-3 | TRBV7-9 | CASSLGTDTQYF
TRBJ2-3 | TRBV5-6 | CASSLARGSTDTQYF
TRBJ1-5 | TRBV28 | CASSLSNTQPQHF
TRBJ1-2 | TRBV14 | CASSQSMKGHNYGYTF
TRBJ2-6 | TRBV11-2 | CASSLRYRGSTGANVLTF
TRBJ2-5 | TRBV5-8 | CASSFYRDTDQETQYF
TRBJ2-1 | TRBV7-9 | CASSVKGLAGSSYNEQFF
TRBJ1-2 | TRBV19 | CASSWSRGHGYTF
TRBJ2-1 | TRBV7-9 | CASSLMRLAGGTYNEQFF
TRBJ1-5 | TRBV28 | CASSSHMDADPQHF
TRBJ1-1 | TRBV29-1 | CSVFNGNTEAFF
TRBJ2-3 | TRBV9 | CASMPSGTLTDTQYF
TRBJ1-5 | TRBV6-5 | CASRNRGGDQPQHF
TRBJ1-2 | TRBV5-1 | CASSPLIGQVWGYTF